Listed below are T cell receptor beta chains from one sample, sequenced in a study of blood T cells in healthy people across ages. Each CDR3 protein is one row after TCRdb ran MiXCR on the 5' RACE reads. The table has more than 650,000 distinct CDR3 sequences, 20% to 25% seen once. Specimen: blood. These receptors all come from a man between 65 and 85 years old in good health. Each CDR3 is given with its conserved first and last residue. D genes are given only for firm matches. For some rows the clone size is stated as once, few or many, or as a class when expanded; others skip it.

clone_size: few
d_call: TRBD1
v_call: TRBV11-2
j_call: TRBJ1-1
cdr3_nt: TGTGCCAGCAGCTTAGGGCCGGACAGGAAAGCTTTCTTT
cdr3_aa: CASSLGPDRKAFF

clone_size: many
d_call: TRBD2
v_call: TRBV2
j_call: TRBJ2-1
cdr3_nt: TGTGCCAGCAGCGAAGGACTAGCGGGAGTGAATGAGCAGTTCTTC
cdr3_aa: CASSEGLAGVNEQFF

clone_size: .
d_call: .
v_call: TRBV7-9
j_call: TRBJ2-7
cdr3_nt: TGTGTCAGCAGCTCCAGACTAAGGGGGTACGAGCAGTACTTC
cdr3_aa: CVSSSRLRGYEQYF

clone_size: few
d_call: .
v_call: TRBV29-1
j_call: TRBJ2-1
cdr3_nt: TGCAGCGTTGCAATATCGACAGGAAGCTCCTACAATGAGCAGTTCTTC
cdr3_aa: CSVAISTGSSYNEQFF

clone_size: .
d_call: .
v_call: TRBV7-3
j_call: TRBJ2-1
cdr3_nt: TGTGCCAGCAACAATACAAGGGACAATGAGCAGTTCTTC
cdr3_aa: CASNNTRDNEQFF

clone_size: few
d_call: TRBD1
v_call: TRBV6-6
j_call: TRBJ1-2
cdr3_nt: TGTGCCAGCAGTTACCCCTCGGGACAGGGGAACGCGGGCTACACCTTC
cdr3_aa: CASSYPSGQGNAGYTF

clone_size: few
d_call: .
v_call: TRBV7-8
j_call: TRBJ2-3
cdr3_nt: TGTGCCAGCAGCAATCACAGGGGCACAGATACGCAGTATTTT
cdr3_aa: CASSNHRGTDTQYF

clone_size: few
d_call: .
v_call: TRBV12-3/TRBV12-4
j_call: TRBJ2-7
cdr3_nt: TGTGCCAGCAGTTTAAGGATGTGGCTAGCGAACACTCTACCCACGGGGGAGCAGTACTTC
cdr3_aa: CASSLRMWLANTLPTGEQYF

clone_size: .
d_call: .
v_call: TRBV20-1
j_call: TRBJ2-3
cdr3_nt: TGCAGTGCTGCGACTGCCGGGGTCACAGATACGCAGTATTTT
cdr3_aa: CSAATAGVTDTQYF

clone_size: few
d_call: .
v_call: TRBV11-2
j_call: TRBJ1-4
cdr3_nt: TGTGCCAGCAGCCAATCCATGGGAAATGAAAAACTGTTTTTT
cdr3_aa: CASSQSMGNEKLFF

clone_size: many
d_call: .
v_call: TRBV30
j_call: TRBJ2-1
cdr3_nt: TGTGCCTGGAGTGCCGGGTTCAGCTCCTACAATGAGCAGTTCTTC
cdr3_aa: CAWSAGFSSYNEQFF

clone_size: many
d_call: .
v_call: TRBV21-1
j_call: TRBJ2-2
cdr3_nt: TGTGCCAGCAGCAAAGAGACAGACAGGGATCGAACCGGGGAGCTGTTTTTT
cdr3_aa: CASSKETDRDRTGELFF

clone_size: .
d_call: TRBD1
v_call: TRBV7-2
j_call: TRBJ2-5
cdr3_nt: TGTGCCAGCAGCTCTCCGGGACAGGGGGGAGAGACCCAGTACTTC
cdr3_aa: CASSSPGQGGETQYF

clone_size: .
d_call: .
v_call: TRBV3-1
j_call: TRBJ1-1
cdr3_nt: TGTGCCAGCAGCCGATCAGGGTCGGGCACTGAAGCTTTCTTT
cdr3_aa: CASSRSGSGTEAFF

clone_size: .
d_call: .
v_call: TRBV19
j_call: TRBJ2-1
cdr3_nt: TGTGCCAGTAGCGATCGCGGGACTCCTGATGATGAGCAGTTCTTC
cdr3_aa: CASSDRGTPDDEQFF

clone_size: .
d_call: .
v_call: TRBV27
j_call: TRBJ2-1
cdr3_nt: TGTGCCAGCAGTTTAAGGATCTCCTACAATGAGCAGTTCTTC
cdr3_aa: CASSLRISYNEQFF